The 15 T cell receptor beta chains below all came from one sample that was sequenced in a study of CXCR3-negative and CXCR3-positive naive CD8 T cells. Overall study findings and caveats: CXCR3-positive naive cells carried more hydrophobic TRB CDR3s than CXCR3-negative naive cells did.

Their specific antigens are unknown. 5' RACE that incorporated UMI labels was used to prepare the TRB cDNA libraries. TCRdb reprocessed the 5' RACE reads and stores each CDR3 protein as one record, lacking DNA. Seen in this sample are about 150,000 distinct CDR3 sequences; the ten most common clones hold less than 0.55%. Input material: naive CXCR3+ CD8+ T cells from blood. The subset is: CD45RO-CCR7+CD27+CD95- naive CD8+ T cells expressing CXCR3 (TNR3+). The receptors come from a human donor in good health. Some clones in this sample may be carry-over from other donors' samples.

The chain has TRBV5-6 and TRBJ2-7. CDR3 length: 13 residues. Looked up from germline, CDR1 is SGHDT and CDR2 is YYEEEE. CDR3 sequence: CASSRAREYEQYF.

The genes are TRBV19 and TRBJ2-7. CDR3 length: 13 amino acids. The germline V gene encodes CDR1 LNHDA and CDR2 SQIVND (reference sequence). CDR3 protein: CASSYSLNYEQYF.

The chain combines TRBV28 with TRBJ2-3; TCRdb calls TRBD1, which cannot be checked without DNA. Looked up from germline, CDR1 is MDHEN and CDR2 is SYDVKM. There are 16 residues in the CDR3. The CDR3: CASSGNRGSSADTQYF.

The chain joins TRBV4-1 to TRBJ2-7; TCRdb names TRBD2, which stays unverified in the absence of DNA. The CDR3 spans 13 residues. Germline V CDR1 and CDR2: MGHRA, YSYEKL. The CDR3 reads CASSPYAGYEQYF.

The rearrangement uses TRBV4-1 and TRBJ2-7; TCRdb reports TRBD1, a call that lacks DNA to check it against. Per the germline V gene, CDR1 is MGHRA and CDR2 is YSYEKL. The CDR3 totals 16 residues. CDR3 sequence reads: CASSHGATGGEYEQYF.

This chain links TRBV12-3 or TRBV12-4 with TRBJ2-7; as DNA is missing, the TRBD2 call by TCRdb cannot be tested. CDR3 size: 15 residues. The CDR3 protein is CASTLGGNSGYEQYF.

The V call is TRBV7-9, the J call TRBJ2-7; lacking DNA, the TRBD2 call made by TCRdb goes unchecked. The CDR3 runs to 16 residues. CDR1 and CDR2 (germline): SEHNR, FQNEAQ (reference sequence). CDR3 protein: CASSRNRGLLSYEQYF.

This sequence joins TRBV3-1 and TRBJ2-1; as DNA is missing, the TRBD1 call by TCRdb cannot be tested. The CDR3 is 17 amino acids. Germline lookup yields CDR1 LGHDT and CDR2 YNNKEL (reference sequence). The CDR3 spells CASSQVAGVDPRNEQFF.

The chain uses TRBV13 and TRBJ1-2. Germline values: CDR1 PRHDT, CDR2 FYEKMQ (reference sequence). The CDR3 runs 16 residues. The CDR3 spells CASSLEFSVSNYGYTF.

The chain has TRBV5-1 and TRBJ2-2. From germline, CDR1 is SGHRS and CDR2 YFSETQ. This CDR3 has 15 amino acids. The CDR3 protein is CASSSPEENTGELFF.

This sequence joins TRBV6-2 or TRBV6-3 and TRBJ2-5; no DNA is available, so the TRBD2 call from TCRdb remains unchecked. The CDR3 spans 15 residues. Germline CDR1 and CDR2: MNHEY and SVGEGT. The CDR3 protein is CASSNQGGWQETQYF.

The rearrangement joins TRBV15 to TRBJ1-4. Germline CDR1 and CDR2: LNHNV and YYDKDF (reference sequence). The CDR3 is 14 amino acids. The CDR3 sequence is CATSRVQVNEKLFF.

The chain uses TRBV4-1 and TRBJ2-1. This CDR3 spans 15 amino acids. The germline V gene has CDR1 MGHRA and CDR2 YSYEKL. The CDR3 is CASSTMRSSYNEQFF.

V gene TRBV4-2 combines with J gene TRBJ2-7; TCRdb designates TRBD1, a call that cannot be tested without DNA. Germline V lookup: CDR1 LGHNA, CDR2 YNFKEQ. The CDR3 extends over 16 amino acids. This CDR3 is CASSLGQGPITGEQYF.

The rearrangement uses TRBV7-6 and TRBJ1-3. The CDR3 covers 14 residues. Germline CDR1 reads SGHVS; CDR2 reads FNYEAQ. CDR3 protein: CASSLAPEGNTIYF.